This TCR beta chain was observed in a study of control samples from healthy donors and cancer patients. Data came from immunoSEQ multiplex PCR; TCRdb stores just in-frame clones and leaves some out. The table records tens of thousands of clones, approximately 92% of them present only once. The CDR3 contains 17 residues. Germline CDR1 is LGHDT and CDR2 is YNNKEL (reference sequence). Trimming took 2 bases from V and 0 from J, leaving 11 bases between them. Sequenced sample: PBMCs. The chain has TRBV3-1 (or the pseudogene TRBV3-2) and TRBJ1-6; D gene unclear. The TCR comes from a young man with colorectal cancer. The DNA for the CDR3 is TGTGCCAGCAGCCAATGGCGAAGGAGCTCCTATAATTCACCCCTCCACTTT. Translated: CASSQWRRSSYNSPLHF.